The sequence of this T cell receptor beta chain was determined in a study of shared clonotypes between healthy human individuals. For every subset, genomic DNA was evenly distributed across several immunoSEQ plates. Here immunoSEQ multiplex PCR was the method, and the copy in TCRdb shows in-frame clones only, minus some. Of about 800,000 clones in the sample, 96% were seen once. General study points: The small donor group covered limited genetic and exposure diversity. Larger estimated richness was generally seen in naive subsets than in memory subsets.

About this clone itself: Its antigen is as yet unknown. The sample contains more than one DNA sequence encoding this CDR3.

CD45RO-negative, CCR7-selected cells formed the naive CD8 fraction, which excluded terminally differentiated effector memory CD45RA+ cells. Donors had no recently reported acute infections or vaccinations and were HIV-negative. The CDR3 consists of 13 residues. The germline V and J ends were trimmed by 0 bases and 4 bases, with 5 bases remaining between them. From germline, CDR1 is SGHRS and CDR2 YFSETQ. V usage is TRBV5-1 and J usage is TRBJ2-1; D is unclear. The sequence was obtained from a man in his thirties or forties in good health. Sequenced material: naive CD8+ T cells sorted from blood. The CDR3 nucleotides are TGCGCCAGCAGCTTGGATCAATACAATGAGCAGTTCTTC. Translating it yields CASSLDQYNEQFF.